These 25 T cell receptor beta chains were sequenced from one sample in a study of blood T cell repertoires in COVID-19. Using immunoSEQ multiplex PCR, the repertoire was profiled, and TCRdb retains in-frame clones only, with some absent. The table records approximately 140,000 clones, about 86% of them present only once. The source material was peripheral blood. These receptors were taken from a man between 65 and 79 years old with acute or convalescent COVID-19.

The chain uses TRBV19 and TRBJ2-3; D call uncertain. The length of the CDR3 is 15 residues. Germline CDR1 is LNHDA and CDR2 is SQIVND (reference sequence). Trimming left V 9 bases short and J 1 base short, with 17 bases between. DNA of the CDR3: TGTGCCAGCTCGCCCCATCGCGAGGGCACAGATACGCAGTATTTT. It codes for CASSPHREGTDTQYF.

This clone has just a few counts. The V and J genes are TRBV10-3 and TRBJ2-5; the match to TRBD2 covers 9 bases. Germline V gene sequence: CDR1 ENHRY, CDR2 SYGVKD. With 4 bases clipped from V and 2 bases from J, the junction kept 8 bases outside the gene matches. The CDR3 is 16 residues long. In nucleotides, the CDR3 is TGTGCCATCAGTGGGTCTAGCGGGACACCTCAAGAGACCCAGTACTTC. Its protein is CAISGSSGTPQETQYF.

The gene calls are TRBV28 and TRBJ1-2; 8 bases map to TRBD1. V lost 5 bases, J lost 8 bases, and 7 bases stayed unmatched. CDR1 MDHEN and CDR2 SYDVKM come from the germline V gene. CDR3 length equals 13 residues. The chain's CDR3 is CASSVLQGDGYTF. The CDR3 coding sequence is TGTGCCAGCAGTGTACTACAGGGGGACGGCTACACCTTC.

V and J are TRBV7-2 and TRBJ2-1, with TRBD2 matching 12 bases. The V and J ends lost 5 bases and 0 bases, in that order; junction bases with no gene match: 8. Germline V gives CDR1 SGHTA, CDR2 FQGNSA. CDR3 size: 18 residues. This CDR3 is CASSGQLAGGSSYNEQFF. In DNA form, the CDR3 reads TGTGCCAGCAGCGGACAACTAGCGGGGGGTAGCTCCTACAATGAGCAGTTCTTC.

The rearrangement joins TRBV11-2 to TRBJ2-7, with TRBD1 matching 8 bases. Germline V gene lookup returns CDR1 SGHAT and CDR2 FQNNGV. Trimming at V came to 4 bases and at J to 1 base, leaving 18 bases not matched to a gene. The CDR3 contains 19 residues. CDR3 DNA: TGTGCCAGCAGCTCCCTACTGGCGACAGGGGTACCAAGATCCTACGAGCAGTACTTC. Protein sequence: CASSSLLATGVPRSYEQYF.

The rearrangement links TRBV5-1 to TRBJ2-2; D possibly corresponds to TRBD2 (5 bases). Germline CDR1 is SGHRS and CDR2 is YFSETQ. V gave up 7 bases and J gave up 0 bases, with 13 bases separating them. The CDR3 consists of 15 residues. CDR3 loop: CASALGGPNTGELFF. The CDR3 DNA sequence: TGCGCCAGCGCACTAGGCGGGCCGAACACCGGGGAGCTGTTTTTT.

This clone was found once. CDR3 DNA sequence: TGTGCCAGCAGCTCAACCCCGGGACTAGCCTACGAGCAGTACTTC. Protein: CASSSTPGLAYEQYF. V is TRBV7-2 and J is TRBJ2-7; 8 positions agree with TRBD2. V dropped 4 bases and J dropped 2; count of bases not matched to a gene: 7. CDR3 size: 15 residues. Looked up from germline, CDR1 is SGHTA and CDR2 is FQGNSA.

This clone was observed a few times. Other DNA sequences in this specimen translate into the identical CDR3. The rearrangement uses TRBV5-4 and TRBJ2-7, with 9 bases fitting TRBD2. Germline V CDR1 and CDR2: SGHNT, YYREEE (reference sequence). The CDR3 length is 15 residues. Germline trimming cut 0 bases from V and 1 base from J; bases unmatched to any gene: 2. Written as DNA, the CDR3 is TGTGCCAGCAGCTTGGGACTAGCGGCTTCCTACGAGCAGTACTTC. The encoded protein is CASSLGLAASYEQYF.

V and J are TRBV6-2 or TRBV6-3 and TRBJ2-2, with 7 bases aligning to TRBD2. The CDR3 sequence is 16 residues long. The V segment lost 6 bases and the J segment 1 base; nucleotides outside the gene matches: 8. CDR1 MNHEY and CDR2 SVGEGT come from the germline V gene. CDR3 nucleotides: TGTGCCAGCAGCACCCGGGTAGCGGGGAACACCGGGGAGCTGTTTTTT. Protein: CASSTRVAGNTGELFF.

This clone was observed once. The CDR3 loop is CASSFHGTSFNEQFF. DNA for the CDR3: TGTGCCAGCAGCTTTCACGGGACTAGTTTTAATGAGCAGTTCTTC. This sequence joins TRBV7-8 and TRBJ2-1; TRBD2 agrees at 8 bases. With 3 bases clipped from V and 7 bases from J, the junction kept 8 bases outside the gene matches. In germline, CDR1 is SGHVS, CDR2 FQNEAQ. The CDR3 is 15 residues long.

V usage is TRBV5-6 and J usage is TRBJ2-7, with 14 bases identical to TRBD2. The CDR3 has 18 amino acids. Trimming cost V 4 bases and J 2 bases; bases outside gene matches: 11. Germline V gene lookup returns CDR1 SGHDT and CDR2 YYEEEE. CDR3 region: CASSGTGTSGSHTYEQYF. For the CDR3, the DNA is TGTGCCAGCAGCGGCACCGGGACTAGCGGGAGCCATACCTACGAGCAGTACTTC.

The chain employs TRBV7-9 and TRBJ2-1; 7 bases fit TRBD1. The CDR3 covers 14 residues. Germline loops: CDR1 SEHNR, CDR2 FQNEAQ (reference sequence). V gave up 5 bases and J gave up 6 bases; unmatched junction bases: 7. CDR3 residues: CASSVGQPGNEQFF. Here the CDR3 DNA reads TGTGCCAGCAGCGTGGGACAGCCTGGCAATGAGCAGTTCTTC.

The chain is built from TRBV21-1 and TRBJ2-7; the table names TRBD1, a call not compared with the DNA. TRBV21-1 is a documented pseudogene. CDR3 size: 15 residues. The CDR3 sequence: CASRFPGQASYEQYF. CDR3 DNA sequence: TGTGCCAGCAGGTTCCCGGGACAGGCCTCCTACGAGCAGTACTTC.

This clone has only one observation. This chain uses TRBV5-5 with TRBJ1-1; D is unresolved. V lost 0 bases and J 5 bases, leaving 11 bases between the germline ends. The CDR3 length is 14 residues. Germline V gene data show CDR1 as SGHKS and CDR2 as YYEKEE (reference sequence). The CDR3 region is CASSLGHPGTEAFF. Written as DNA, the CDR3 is TGTGCCAGCAGCTTGGGGCACCCGGGGACTGAAGCTTTCTTT.

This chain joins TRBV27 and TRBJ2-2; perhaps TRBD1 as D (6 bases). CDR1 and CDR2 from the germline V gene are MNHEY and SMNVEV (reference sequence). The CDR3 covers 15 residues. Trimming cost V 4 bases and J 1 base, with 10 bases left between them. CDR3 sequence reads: CASSSPGQNTGELFF. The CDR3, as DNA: TGTGCCAGCAGTTCACCGGGACAGAACACCGGGGAGCTGTTTTTT.

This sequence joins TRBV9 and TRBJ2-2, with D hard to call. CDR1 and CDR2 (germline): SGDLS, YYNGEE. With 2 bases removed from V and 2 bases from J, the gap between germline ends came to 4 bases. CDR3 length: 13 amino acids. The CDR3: CASSVSNTGELFF. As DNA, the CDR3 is TGTGCCAGCAGCGTTAGCAACACCGGGGAGCTGTTTTTT.

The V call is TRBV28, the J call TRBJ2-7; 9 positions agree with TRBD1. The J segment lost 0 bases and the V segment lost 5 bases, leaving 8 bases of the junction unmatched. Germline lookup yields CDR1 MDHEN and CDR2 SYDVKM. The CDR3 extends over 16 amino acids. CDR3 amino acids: CASSPEGTGTSYEQYF. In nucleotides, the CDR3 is TGTGCCAGCAGTCCCGAGGGGACAGGGACCTCCTACGAGCAGTACTTC.

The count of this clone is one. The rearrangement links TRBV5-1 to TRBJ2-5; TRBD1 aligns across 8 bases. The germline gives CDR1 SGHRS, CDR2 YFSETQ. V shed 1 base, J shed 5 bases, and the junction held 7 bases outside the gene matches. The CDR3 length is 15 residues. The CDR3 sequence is CASSLTPDRGETQYF. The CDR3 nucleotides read TGCGCCAGCAGCTTGACCCCTGACAGGGGTGAGACCCAGTACTTC.

CDR3 in DNA: TGTGCCAGCAGTTACTCGGGAGGGAGGAACACTGAAGCTTTCTTT. Translating it yields CASSYSGGRNTEAFF. This chain connects TRBV6-2 or TRBV6-3 to TRBJ1-1, with D hard to call. Per the germline V gene, CDR1 is MNHEY and CDR2 is SVGEGT. The CDR3 loop spans 15 amino acids. The V gene lost 0 bases and the J gene lost 1 base, with 9 bases spanning the gap.

This CDR3 reads CASSLLPSGRFYEQYF. The CDR3 DNA reads as TGCGCCAGCAGCTTGCTGCCTAGCGGGAGGTTCTACGAGCAGTACTTC. This chain joins TRBV5-1 and TRBJ2-7; 11 bases fit TRBD2. V lost 1 base to trimming and J lost 3 bases; unmatched junction nucleotides: 6. The CDR3 has 16 residues. The germline gives CDR1 SGHRS, CDR2 YFSETQ.

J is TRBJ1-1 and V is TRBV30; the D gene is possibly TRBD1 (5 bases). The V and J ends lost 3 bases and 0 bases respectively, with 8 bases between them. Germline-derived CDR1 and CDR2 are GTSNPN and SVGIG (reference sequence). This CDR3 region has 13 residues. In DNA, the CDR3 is TGTGCCTGGAGCTTACAGGTGAACACTGAAGCTTTCTTT. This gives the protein CAWSLQVNTEAFF.

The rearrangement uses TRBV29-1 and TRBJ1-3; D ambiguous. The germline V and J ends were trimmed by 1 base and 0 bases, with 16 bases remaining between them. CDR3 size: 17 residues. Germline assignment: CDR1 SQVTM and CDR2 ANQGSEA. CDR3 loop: CSVEGWEGSHSGNTIYF. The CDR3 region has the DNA TGCAGCGTTGAAGGTTGGGAGGGCAGCCACTCTGGAAACACCATATATTTT.

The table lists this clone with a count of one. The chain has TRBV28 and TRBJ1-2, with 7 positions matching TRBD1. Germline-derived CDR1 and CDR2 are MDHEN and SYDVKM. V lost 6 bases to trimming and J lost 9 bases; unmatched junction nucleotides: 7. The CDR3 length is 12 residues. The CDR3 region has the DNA TGTGCCAGCAGACAGACAGGGAAACGCTACACCTTC. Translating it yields CASRQTGKRYTF.

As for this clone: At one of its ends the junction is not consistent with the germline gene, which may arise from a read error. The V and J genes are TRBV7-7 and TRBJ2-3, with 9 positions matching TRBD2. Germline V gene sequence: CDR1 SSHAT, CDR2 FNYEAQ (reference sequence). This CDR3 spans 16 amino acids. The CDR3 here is CASSREPTSGWDTQYF. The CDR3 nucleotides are TGTGCTAGCAGCCGGGAGCCGACTAGCGGTTGGGATACGCAGTATTTT.

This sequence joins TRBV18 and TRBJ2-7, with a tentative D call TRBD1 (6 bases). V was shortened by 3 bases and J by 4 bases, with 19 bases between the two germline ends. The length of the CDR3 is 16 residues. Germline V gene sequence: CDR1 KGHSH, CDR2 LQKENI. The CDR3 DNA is TGTGCCAGCTCACCGTCCCAAGGGGGTTCGGGATACGAGCAGTACTTC. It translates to CASSPSQGGSGYEQYF.